The TCR beta chain under discussion was sequenced for a study of T cells after yellow fever vaccination. This clonotype was seen more than once but under ten times. J was trimmed by 5 bases and V by 0 bases; bases with no gene match: 5. The CDR3 extends over 15 amino acids. The germline V gene has CDR1 SGHRS and CDR2 YFSETQ. Researchers made TCR cDNA using 5'RACE template switching, and this step added a universal primer site and UMIs. TCRdb re-called the 5' RACE reads with MiXCR, one entry per CDR3 protein. The table includes about 500,000 distinct CDR3 sequences, approximately 16% detected once. The TCR comes from a man between 18 and 35 years old who received the YFV17D yellow fever vaccine. The sample was PBMCs, taken about 5 days after the first yellow fever vaccination. This rearrangement joins TRBV5-1 to TRBJ2-3; TRBD1 agrees at 8 bases. The CDR3 DNA sequence: TGCGCCAGCAGCTTGGCCCCAGGGGGCCAAGATACGCAGTATTTT. Protein: CASSLAPGGQDTQYF.